Listed below are T cell receptor beta chains from one sample, sequenced in a study of a mutant IDH1 vaccine in newly diagnosed glioma. The protocol was immunoSEQ multiplex PCR, while the TCRdb copy is restricted to in-frame clones and leaves out a portion. This sample has about 30,000 clones, with more than 65% found just once. The sequencing here drew on PBMCs, taken from a glioma patient treated with radiotherapy, temozolomide or both. These receptors all come from a man aged 30 to 39 with glioma. Both conserved end residues are part of each CDR3. The D gene is left open where the match is weak. Size is stated for part of the rows, as once, few or many counts, or as a class when the clone is expanded.

j_call,clone_size,d_call,v_call,cdr3_aa,cdr3_nt
TRBJ2-5,NA,NA,TRBV2,CASRVDLNHGETQYF,TGTGCCAGCAGGGTAGACCTGAACCACGGGGAGACCCAGTACTTC
TRBJ1-1,few,NA,TRBV4-1,CASSQETGVNTEAFF,TGCGCCAGCAGCCAAGAGACGGGGGTGAACACTGAAGCTTTCTTT
TRBJ2-7,once,NA,TRBV6-1,CASSYLWEEQYF,TGTGCCAGCAGCTACTTATGGGAAGAGCAGTACTTC
TRBJ1-2,NA,NA,TRBV6-6,CASSPRDNLNYGYTF,TGTGCCAGCAGTCCCCGGGACAACCTTAACTATGGCTACACCTTC
TRBJ2-3,NA,NA,TRBV5-4,CASSLALGITDTQYF,TGTGCCAGCAGCTTGGCACTAGGGATCACAGATACGCAGTATTTT
TRBJ1-6,NA,NA,TRBV2,CASSRETYNSPLHF,TGTGCCAGCAGCCGTGAAACGTATAATTCACCCCTCCACTTT
TRBJ2-1,NA,TRBD1,TRBV18,CASSPPGTGSANEQFF,TGTGCCAGCTCACCACCGGGGACAGGGTCGGCCAATGAGCAGTTCTTC
TRBJ1-1,NA,NA,TRBV10-3,CAISESFKGQTEAFF,TGTGCCATCAGTGAGTCGTTTAAGGGTCAGACTGAAGCTTTCTTT
TRBJ1-5,NA,NA,TRBV7-2,CASSPSNQPQHF,TGTGCCAGCAGCCCTAGCAATCAGCCCCAGCATTTT
TRBJ1-5,NA,TRBD1,TRBV6-5,CASSRQGPNNQPQHF,TGTGCCAGCAGCCGACAGGGGCCGAACAATCAGCCCCAGCATTTT
TRBJ2-1,NA,TRBD2,TRBV6-5,CASSYQAGGGNEQFF,TGTGCCAGCAGTTACCAGGCGGGAGGGGGCAATGAGCAGTTCTTC
TRBJ2-1,NA,NA,TRBV6-1,CASSESLGVEQFF,TGTGCCAGCAGTGAATCTCTGGGGGTCGAGCAGTTCTTC
TRBJ2-7,NA,NA,TRBV30,CAWRPSRAYEQYF,TGTGCCTGGAGACCATCGAGGGCCTACGAGCAGTACTTC
TRBJ2-7,NA,TRBD1,TRBV2,CASRKGQGLTYEQYF,TGTGCCAGCAGAAAGGGACAGGGTCTTACTTACGAGCAGTACTTC
TRBJ1-1,once,TRBD1,TRBV9,CASELRGRMNTEAFF,TGTGCCAGCGAACTCAGGGGGAGGATGAACACTGAAGCTTTCTTT
TRBJ2-4,NA,NA,TRBV7-2,CASSPGAKNIQYF,TGTGCCAGCAGCCCTGGGGCCAAAAACATTCAGTACTTC
TRBJ1-6,NA,NA,TRBV28,CASSFLATDNSPLHF,TGTGCCAGCAGTTTTCTAGCGACAGATAATTCACCCCTCCACTTT
TRBJ2-7,NA,NA,TRBV23-1,CASSPGPLDSSYEQYF,TGCGCCAGCAGCCCGGGACCCCTGGATAGCTCCTACGAGCAGTACTTC
TRBJ2-1,NA,NA,TRBV6-1,CASSPRRDEQFF,TGTGCCTCAAGCCCCCGACGCGATGAGCAGTTCTTC
TRBJ1-1,NA,NA,TRBV18,CASSPSRDTEAFF,TGTGCCAGCTCACCATCCAGGGACACTGAAGCTTTCTTT
TRBJ2-7,NA,NA,TRBV19,CASSISGTGSYEQYF,TGTGCCAGTAGTATTTCCGGGACGGGTTCCTACGAGCAGTACTTC
TRBJ1-5,NA,NA,TRBV30,CAWEPRGPLSSMPQHF,TGTGCCTGGGAACCCCGGGGCCCCCTGTCCAGTATGCCCCAGCATTTT
TRBJ2-7,NA,TRBD2,TRBV29-1,CSVEGLAGIQYF,TGCAGCGTTGAGGGACTAGCGGGTATTCAGTACTTC
TRBJ2-6,NA,NA,TRBV29-1,CSVLDSGANVLTF,TGCAGCGTTTTAGACTCTGGGGCCAACGTCCTGACTTTC
TRBJ2-3,NA,TRBD1,TRBV7-9,CASRPGQGSTDTQYF,TGTGCCAGCAGACCTGGACAGGGGAGCACAGATACGCAGTATTTT